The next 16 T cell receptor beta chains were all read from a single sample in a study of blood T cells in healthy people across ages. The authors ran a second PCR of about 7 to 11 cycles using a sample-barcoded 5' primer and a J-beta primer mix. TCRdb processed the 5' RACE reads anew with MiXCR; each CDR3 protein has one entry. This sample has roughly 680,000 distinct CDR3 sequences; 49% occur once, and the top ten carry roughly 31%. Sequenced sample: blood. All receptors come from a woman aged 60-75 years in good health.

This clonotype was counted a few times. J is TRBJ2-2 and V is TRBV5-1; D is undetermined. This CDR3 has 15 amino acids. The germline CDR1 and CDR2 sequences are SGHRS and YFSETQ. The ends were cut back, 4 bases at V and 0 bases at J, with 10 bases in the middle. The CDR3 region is CASSPTVANTGELFF. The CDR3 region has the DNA TGCGCCAGCAGCCCAACAGTCGCGAACACCGGGGAGCTGTTTTTT.

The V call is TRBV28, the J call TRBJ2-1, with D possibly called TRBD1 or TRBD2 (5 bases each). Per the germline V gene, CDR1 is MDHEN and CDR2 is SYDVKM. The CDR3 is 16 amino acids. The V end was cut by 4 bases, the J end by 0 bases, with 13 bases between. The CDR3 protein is CASSSIREISYNEQFF. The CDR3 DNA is TGTGCCAGCAGTTCCATCAGGGAGATCTCCTACAATGAGCAGTTCTTC.

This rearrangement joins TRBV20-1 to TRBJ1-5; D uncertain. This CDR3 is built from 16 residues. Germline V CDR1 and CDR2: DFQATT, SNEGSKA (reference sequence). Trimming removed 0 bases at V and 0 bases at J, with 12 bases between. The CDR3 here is CSARDGRLNSNQPQHF. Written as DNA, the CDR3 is TGCAGTGCTAGAGATGGACGGTTAAATAGCAATCAGCCCCAGCATTTT.

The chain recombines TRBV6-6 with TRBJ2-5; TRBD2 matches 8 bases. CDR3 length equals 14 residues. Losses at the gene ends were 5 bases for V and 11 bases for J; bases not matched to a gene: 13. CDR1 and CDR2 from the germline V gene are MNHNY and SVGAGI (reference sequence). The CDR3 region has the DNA TGTGCCAGCAGTGTACGGGAGGGATACAATGAGCAGTACTTC. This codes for CASSVREGYNEQYF.

The chain's CDR3 is CASRPGADTQYF. The CDR3 DNA sequence: TGCGCCAGCAGGCCCGGTGCAGATACGCAGTATTTT. The chain links TRBV5-1 to TRBJ2-3; no clear D gene. V was shortened by 5 bases and J by 4 bases, with 8 bases between the two germline ends. Germline loops: CDR1 SGHRS, CDR2 YFSETQ. The CDR3 sequence is 12 residues long.

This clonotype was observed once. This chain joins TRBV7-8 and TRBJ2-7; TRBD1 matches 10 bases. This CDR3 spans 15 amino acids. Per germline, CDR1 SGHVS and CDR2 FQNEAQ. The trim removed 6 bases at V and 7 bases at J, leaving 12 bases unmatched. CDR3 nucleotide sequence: TGTGCCAGCAGTCGGGACAGGGGTTTCTACAATGAGCAGTACTTC. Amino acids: CASSRDRGFYNEQYF.

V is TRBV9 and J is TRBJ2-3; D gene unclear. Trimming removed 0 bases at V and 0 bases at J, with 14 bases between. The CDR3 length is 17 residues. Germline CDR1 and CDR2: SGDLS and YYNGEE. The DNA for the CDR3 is TGTGCCAGCAGCGTAGGCCCCGACGCCTATAGCACAGATACGCAGTATTTT. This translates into CASSVGPDAYSTDTQYF.

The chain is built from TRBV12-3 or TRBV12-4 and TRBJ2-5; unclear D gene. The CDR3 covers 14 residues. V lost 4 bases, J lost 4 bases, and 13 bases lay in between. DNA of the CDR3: TGTGCCAGCAGTTCTGATTTTATCTCAGAGACCCAGTACTTC. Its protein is CASSSDFISETQYF.

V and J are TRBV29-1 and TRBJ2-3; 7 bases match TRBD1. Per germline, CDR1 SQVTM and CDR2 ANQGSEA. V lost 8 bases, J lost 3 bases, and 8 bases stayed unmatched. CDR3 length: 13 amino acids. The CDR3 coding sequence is TGCAGCCCGACAGGGCTAGAGACAGATACGCAGTATTTT. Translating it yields CSPTGLETDTQYF.

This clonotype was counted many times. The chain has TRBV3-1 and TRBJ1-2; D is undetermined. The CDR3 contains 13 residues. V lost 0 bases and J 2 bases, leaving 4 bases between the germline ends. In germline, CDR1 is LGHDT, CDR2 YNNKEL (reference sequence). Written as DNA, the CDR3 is TGTGCCAGCAGCCAAGACGGAAACTATGGCTACACCTTC. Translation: CASSQDGNYGYTF.

CDR3 loop: CASSGDHSYEQYF. The CDR3 bases are TGTGCCAGCAGTGGGGACCACTCCTACGAGCAGTACTTC. This chain links TRBV9 with TRBJ2-7; D may match TRBD1 or TRBD2 (5 bases each). In germline, CDR1 is SGDLS, CDR2 YYNGEE. Trimming cost V 5 bases and J 0 bases, with 9 bases left between them. This CDR3 is built from 13 residues.

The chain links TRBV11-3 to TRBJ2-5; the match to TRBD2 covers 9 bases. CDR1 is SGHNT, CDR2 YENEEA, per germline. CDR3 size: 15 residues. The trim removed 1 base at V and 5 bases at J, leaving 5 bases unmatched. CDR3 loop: CASSLGASGTETQYF. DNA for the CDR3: TGTGCCAGCAGCTTAGGGGCTAGCGGGACGGAGACCCAGTACTTC.

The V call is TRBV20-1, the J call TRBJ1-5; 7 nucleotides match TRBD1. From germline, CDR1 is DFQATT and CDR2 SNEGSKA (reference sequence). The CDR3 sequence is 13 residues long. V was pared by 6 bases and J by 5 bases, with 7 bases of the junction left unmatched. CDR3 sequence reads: CSAKGQRDQPQHF. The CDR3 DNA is TGCAGTGCGAAGGGACAGAGGGATCAGCCCCAGCATTTT.

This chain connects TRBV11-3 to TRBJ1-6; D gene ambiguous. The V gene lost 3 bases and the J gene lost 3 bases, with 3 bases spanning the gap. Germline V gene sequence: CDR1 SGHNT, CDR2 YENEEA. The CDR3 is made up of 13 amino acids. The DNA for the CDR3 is TGTGCCAGCAGCTTTAACTATAATTCACCCCTCCACTTT. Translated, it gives CASSFNYNSPLHF.

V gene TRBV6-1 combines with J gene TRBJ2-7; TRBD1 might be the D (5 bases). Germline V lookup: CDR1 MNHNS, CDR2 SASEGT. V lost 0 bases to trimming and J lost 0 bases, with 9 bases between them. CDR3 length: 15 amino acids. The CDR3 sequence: CASSEATGLSYEQYF. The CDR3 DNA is TGTGCCAGCAGTGAAGCAACAGGCCTCTCCTACGAGCAGTACTTC.

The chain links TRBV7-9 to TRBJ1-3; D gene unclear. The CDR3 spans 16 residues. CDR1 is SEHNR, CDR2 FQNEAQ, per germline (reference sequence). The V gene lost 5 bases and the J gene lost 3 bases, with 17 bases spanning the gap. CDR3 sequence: CASSPKRRVDGNTIYF. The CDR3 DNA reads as TGTGCCAGCAGCCCAAAGAGAAGGGTAGATGGAAACACCATATATTTT. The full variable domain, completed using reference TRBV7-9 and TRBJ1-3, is DTGVSQNPRHKITKRGQNVTFRCDPISEHNRLYWYRQTLGQGPEFLTYFQNEAQLEKSRLLSDRFSAERPKGSFSTLEIQRTEQGDSAMYLCASSPKRRVDGNTIYFGEGSWLTVV.